This TCR beta chain appears in the sequencing data of a study of blood T cell repertoires in COVID-19. Study information: COVID-19 samples, acute and convalescent, were from the United States, Italy and Spain. PBMCs, B-cell-depleted T cells, or T cells provided the cDNA or gDNA that made up the material.

Which cohort a participant joined came from the clinical history participants gave. Symptom resolution, clearance, or two negative PCRs marked the recovered donors of Cohort 3. CDR1 WSHSY and CDR2 SAAADI come from the germline V gene. V lost 4 bases to trimming and J lost 2 bases, with 9 bases between them. This CDR3 is 13 amino acids long. Assay used: immunoSEQ multiplex PCR; TCRdb lists only in-frame clones, some missing. This table holds 180,000 or so clones, around 85% found once. The sequenced sample was PBMCs or T cells enriched from blood (not recorded which). The chain carries TRBV10-2 and TRBJ2-7, with D maybe TRBD2 (6 bases). This sequence originates from a man aged 35 to 55 who had recovered from COVID-19. CDR3 in DNA: TGCGCCAGCAGTGTGGGCGGGACCTACGAGCAGTACTTC. Protein sequence: CASSVGGTYEQYF.